This TCR beta chain was sequenced for a study of OX40 agonist ivuxolimab in advanced cancers. About the investigation overall: Ivuxolimab was an agonistic, fully human IgG2 monoclonal antibody directed against OX40 (CD134), a costimulatory receptor. The paper reports the monotherapy dose-escalation portion (N of about 50 patients) of the phase I ivuxolimab trial. Partial responses were achieved by three dose-escalation patients, of whom one had hepatocellular carcinoma and two had cutaneous melanoma. Intravenous ivuxolimab was administered to patients every 2 weeks at six dose levels: 0.01, 0.1, 0.3, 1.5, 3 and 10 mg/kg. In the dose-escalation cohort, 82.7% of patients were male, and the mean age was approximately 60 years, with a range of 23 to 79. Among the approximately 50 dose-escalation patients, approximately 20 had hepatocellular carcinoma, around 15 melanoma, 9 renal cell carcinoma and 9 head and neck cancer. Patients were allowed to have had prior anti-PD-1, anti-PD-L1 or anti-CTLA-4 therapy, and 40% of the dose-escalation patients had previously received checkpoint inhibitors. Peripheral TCRbeta sequencing aimed to test whether ivuxolimab altered TCR sequence diversity and caused clonal T-cell expansion.

Results and caveats for the whole study, not just this receptor: After ivuxolimab, expanded clones were on average more numerous among CD8+ T cells than among CD4+ T cells. The antigen specificity of the peripheral T cells that underwent clonal expansion was not determined. At doses of 0.1 to 3.0 mg/kg, clonal expansion of both CD4+ and CD8+ T cells in blood was seen between baseline and week 6. In the 0.1-3.0 mg/kg groups, partial responders had among the lowest normalized peripheral clonal expansion, particularly in CD8+ T cells. Low levels of normalized T-cell clonal expansion were also seen in some patients who did not respond.

Note on this clone: It lacks a known antigen. One base away there is no much larger clone; base qualities are not given.

To sequence the TCRbeta CDR3 region, genomic DNA was isolated from the sorted cells. The immunoSEQ Assay was used to sequence the TCRbeta CDR3 regions. The table comes from immuneACCESS by way of TCRdb, which keeps in-frame sequences with V and J called. Part of the clones is missing from these tables; in studies checked, under half for an unresolved V gene and the rest for unknown reasons. The sample includes tens of thousands of clones, with about 89% observed a single time. The ten largest clones represent about 7.6% of the sample. Patients with a history of autoimmune disease or receiving systemic immunosuppression were excluded from the trial. Peripheral blood for TCR sequencing was collected from all dose cohorts at baseline, on cycle 4 day 1, and on cycle 7 day 1. Samples came from an open-label, multicenter, first-in-human phase I dose-escalation trial of ivuxolimab. Adults with locally advanced or metastatic melanoma, renal cell, hepatocellular, or head and neck squamous cell carcinoma were enrolled in the trial. CD4+ and CD8+ T cells were sorted separately from peripheral blood before TCR sequencing.

Taken from the germline V gene (reference sequence), the CDR1 and CDR2 loops are LNHDA and SQIVND. Inclusive of the bounding cysteine and phenylalanine, the CDR3 is 14 residues long. Solely the CDR3 DNA is kept, with 42 bases framed from the first base. V loses 2 bases, J loses 8 bases, and the germline ends lie 13 bases apart. The specimen comprised CD4+ or CD8+ T cells sorted from blood, sampled in a trial of the OX40 agonist ivuxolimab. This chain joins TRBV19 to TRBJ2-4, with no D gene named confidently. The receptor was derived from an adult with an advanced solid tumor such as melanoma, head and neck, liver or kidney cancer. The DNA sequence is TGTGCCAGTAGTATATATGGCTATGCTGACATTCAGTACTTC. It is translated as CASSIYGYADIQYF.